This entry describes one T cell receptor beta chain. Its antigen is unknown. The source of the sample is a study of cytomegalovirus exposure and HLA in healthy donors. Overall study context: Earlier sequencing of 150 million to 200 million T cells yielded fewer than 140 million unique TCR beta sequences.

Regarding the study as a whole: Prior analysis indicated that the majority of TCR beta V segments exhibited productivity approximately 90% or approximately 30% of the time. Analyzed later, most CMV-associated TCR beta chains appeared HLA-restricted.

PCR employed 60 Vbeta and 13 Jbeta primers. Measured with immunoSEQ multiplex PCR; TCRdb has only the in-frame clones, and not every one. This sample has under 200,000 clones, with under 80% found just once. The V gene end was trimmed by 6 bases and the J gene end by 3 bases; junction bases not matched to a gene: 5. Per germline, CDR1 MNHEY and CDR2 SMNVEV (reference sequence). The CDR3 runs 13 residues. This TCR derives from a woman in her thirties in good health and CMV-seronegative. V is TRBV27 and J is TRBJ2-7, with 7 bases matching TRBD1. The sample comprised PBMCs. CDR3 in DNA: TGTGCCAGCAGCGTGGGACAGATCTACGAGCAGTACTTC. Amino acids: CASSVGQIYEQYF.